Below are 7 T cell receptor beta chains sequenced from a single sample in a study of T-cell memory formation after mild COVID-19. TCRdb used MiXCR to reprocess the 5' RACE reads, holding one entry per CDR3 protein. This sample has around 130,000 distinct CDR3 sequences, with around 15% found just once. Sequenced sample: PBMCs or a T cell subset sorted from them (not recorded which). These receptors came from an adult woman who had mild COVID-19 (a few samples of this study predate the infection). Cell type and time point are not known.

The rearrangement joins TRBV9 to TRBJ2-7; 7 bases agree with TRBD2. Germline trimming cut 0 bases from V and 0 bases from J; bases unmatched to any gene: 6. Germline values: CDR1 SGDLS, CDR2 YYNGEE. This CDR3 has 16 residues. CDR3 nucleotide sequence: TGTGCCAGCAGCGTAGGAGGGAGCGGGACCTCCTACGAGCAGTACTTC. Amino acids: CASSVGGSGTSYEQYF.

This clonotype was detected many times. Here the CDR3 DNA reads TGCAGCGTCTCCGGGACTAGCGGGCCGACCTACGAGCAGTACTTC. This translates into CSVSGTSGPTYEQYF. The chain has TRBV29-1 and TRBJ2-7, with TRBD2 matching 12 bases. This CDR3 spans 15 amino acids. V shed 6 bases and J 2 bases; nucleotides not matched to a gene: 8. From germline, CDR1 is SQVTM and CDR2 ANQGSEA.

The gene calls are TRBV6-2 or TRBV6-3 and TRBJ2-1; 15 nucleotides agree with TRBD2. The CDR3 spans 19 residues. The germline gives CDR1 MNHEY, CDR2 SVGEGT. V gave up 2 bases and J gave up 0 bases; unmatched junction bases: 5. CDR3 residues: CASSYPGLAGGSSYNEQFF. CDR3 nucleotides: TGTGCCAGCAGTTACCCGGGACTAGCGGGGGGAAGCTCCTACAATGAGCAGTTCTTC.

This clonotype was seen more than once but under ten times. The rearrangement links TRBV19 to TRBJ2-1, with unresolved D. The CDR3 runs to 14 residues. Germline lookup yields CDR1 LNHDA and CDR2 SQIVND (reference sequence). V lost 3 bases and J lost 7, with 13 bases in between. Here the CDR3 DNA reads TGTGCCAGTAGTATTAGGGTAATCTCTAATGAGCAGTTCTTC. It is translated as CASSIRVISNEQFF.

The chain joins TRBV12-3 or TRBV12-4 to TRBJ1-1; no clear D gene. This CDR3 comprises 13 residues. Trimming removed 6 bases from V and 8 bases from J, with 16 bases in between. The CDR3 DNA reads TGTGCCAGCAGCACTCCGGGTTCCGACGAAGCTTTCTTT. Translation gives CASSTPGSDEAFF.

This clonotype was detected a few times. The chain joins TRBV12-3 or TRBV12-4 to TRBJ1-1, with 7 positions matching TRBD1. This CDR3 is 12 amino acids long. V lost 4 bases and J lost 5; bases outside the gene matches: 1. The chain's CDR3 is CASSSGGTEAFF. In nucleotides, the CDR3 is TGTGCCAGCAGTTCAGGGGGGACTGAAGCTTTCTTT.

The chain links TRBV4-1 to TRBJ2-3; 11 nucleotides line up with TRBD2. V was clipped by 4 bases and J by 2 bases; unmatched bases: 5. There are 16 residues in the CDR3. Germline CDR1 reads MGHRA; CDR2 reads YSYEKL. The CDR3 region is CASSPTGLAVTDTQYF. The CDR3 DNA follows: TGCGCCAGCAGCCCAACGGGACTAGCGGTCACAGATACGCAGTATTTT.